Listed below are T cell receptor beta chains from one sample, sequenced in a study of blood T cells in healthy people across ages. TCRdb re-analysed the 5' RACE reads in MiXCR, keeping a single row per CDR3 protein. This repertoire shows roughly 800,000 distinct CDR3 sequences, nearly 60% found once; its top ten account for over 20%. Specimen: blood. Every receptor here comes from a man aged 30 to 39 in good health. Both conserved end residues are part of each CDR3. A D gene is named only where the DNA matches it firmly. Clone size is stated in some rows and not others, as once, few, many or a class when expanded.

D	J	size	V	CDR3	DNA
TRBD1	TRBJ1-6	-	TRBV2	CASSERDRGNSPLHF	TGTGCCAGCAGTGAGCGGGACAGGGGAAATTCACCCCTCCACTTT
TRBD2	TRBJ2-7	few	TRBV4-3	CASSQVWLAGSYEQYF	TGCGCCAGCAGCCAAGTTTGGCTAGCGGGGTCCTACGAGCAGTACTTC
-	TRBJ2-7	-	TRBV3-1	CASSLGSAGNEQYF	TGTGCCAGCAGCCTAGGGTCGGCGGGGAACGAGCAGTACTTC
TRBD2	TRBJ2-1	-	TRBV18	CASSPPMTSGGGNEQFF	TGTGCCAGCTCACCCCCGATGACTAGCGGGGGAGGCAATGAGCAGTTCTTC
-	TRBJ1-1	-	TRBV20-1	CSARAFKTPNTEAFF	TGCAGTGCTAGAGCGTTCAAGACACCGAACACTGAAGCTTTCTTT
-	TRBJ2-1	-	TRBV30	CAWRLGGGEQFF	TGTGCCTGGAGACTCGGGGGCGGTGAGCAGTTCTTC
-	TRBJ1-1	-	TRBV10-3	CAISDGGHTEAFF	TGTGCCATCAGTGACGGCGGACACACTGAAGCTTTCTTT
-	TRBJ2-1	-	TRBV6-5	CASTGRASVYNEQFF	TGTGCCAGCACCGGCCGGGCTAGCGTTTACAATGAGCAGTTCTTC
-	TRBJ2-1	-	TRBV24-1	CAAGEGNNEQFF	TGTGCCGCGGGCGAGGGAAACAATGAGCAGTTCTTC
-	TRBJ2-3	-	TRBV12-3/TRBV12-4	CASSFYSTDTQYF	TGTGCCAGCAGTTTTTACTCCACAGATACGCAGTATTTT
-	TRBJ2-3	few	TRBV6-2/TRBV6-3	CAATARGYTDTQYF	TGTGCCGCCACAGCGAGGGGGTACACAGATACGCAGTATTTT
TRBD2	TRBJ2-1	-	TRBV7-3	CASSDITSGLGNEQFF	TGTGCCAGCAGCGATATTACTAGCGGCCTGGGCAATGAGCAGTTCTTC
TRBD1	TRBJ2-7	many	TRBV20-1	CSAHDRVREQYF	TGCAGTGCCCACGACAGGGTACGAGAGCAGTACTTC
-	TRBJ2-2	-	TRBV29-1	CISSGSLGTGELFF	TGCATCTCCTCCGGGAGCCTGGGCACCGGGGAGCTGTTTTTT
-	TRBJ2-3	-	TRBV7-3	CASSLGAGRTDTQYF	TGTGCCAGCAGCTTAGGGGCAGGACGCACAGATACGCAGTATTTT
TRBD2	TRBJ2-1	-	TRBV12-3/TRBV12-4	CASKTPGLAAYNEQFF	TGTGCCAGCAAAACTCCGGGACTAGCGGCTTACAATGAGCAGTTCTTC
TRBD1	TRBJ1-2	-	TRBV28	CASSATGTGGSANYGYTF	TGTGCCAGCAGTGCCACCGGGACAGGGGGCTCAGCTAACTATGGCTACACCTTC
TRBD2	TRBJ2-5	few	TRBV20-1	CSAITGGPTETQYF	TGCAGTGCTATAACGGGGGGGCCGACGGAGACCCAGTACTTC
TRBD1	TRBJ2-5	few	TRBV11-2	CASSLFPGTEKETQYF	TGTGCCAGCAGCTTATTCCCCGGGACAGAGAAAGAGACCCAGTACTTC
-	TRBJ2-5	-	TRBV3-1	CASKGGSETQYF	TGTGCCAGCAAGGGGGGTTCAGAGACCCAGTACTTC
-	TRBJ2-3	-	TRBV24-1	CATAATDTQYF	TGTGCCACCGCGGCCACAGATACGCAGTATTTT
TRBD2	TRBJ2-1	few	TRBV20-1	CSANTGGTNEQFF	TGCAGTGCTAATACGGGGGGGACCAATGAGCAGTTCTTC
-	TRBJ2-1	-	TRBV20-1	CSATDSAGTLYEQFF	TGCAGTGCTACCGACTCCGCCGGGACTCTTTATGAGCAGTTCTTC
TRBD1	TRBJ1-2	-	TRBV12-3/TRBV12-4	CASSSLGQGYGYTF	TGTGCCAGCAGTTCTTTGGGACAGGGCTATGGCTACACCTTC
-	TRBJ2-7	-	TRBV4-2	CASSQSFLGTYEQYF	TGTGCCAGCAGCCAATCATTTCTAGGAACCTACGAGCAGTACTTC
TRBD1	TRBJ1-2	few	TRBV28	CASRSPGQGLGYTF	TGTGCCAGCAGGTCCCCGGGACAGGGGCTTGGCTACACCTTC
-	TRBJ1-2	-	TRBV13	CASSPPAANYGYTF	TGTGCCAGCAGCCCTCCAGCGGCTAACTATGGCTACACCTTC
-	TRBJ1-6	-	TRBV12-3/TRBV12-4	CASSFDSSTGSPLHF	TGTGCCAGCAGTTTCGACAGTTCCACCGGTTCACCCCTCCACTTT
-	TRBJ2-1	-	TRBV27	CASTAGTLASEQFF	TGTGCCAGCACCGCCGGGACTCTCGCGTCTGAGCAGTTCTTC
-	TRBJ1-1	-	TRBV4-2	CASSQEAVNTEAFF	TGTGCCAGCAGCCAAGAGGCCGTGAACACTGAAGCTTTCTTT
-	TRBJ1-5	-	TRBV27	CASSTQGRSPQHF	TGTGCCAGCAGTACTCAGGGACGATCGCCCCAGCATTTT
-	TRBJ2-3	-	TRBV2	CASSERFADTQYF	TGTGCCAGCAGTGAAAGATTTGCAGATACGCAGTATTTT
TRBD2	TRBJ2-7	-	TRBV18	CASSPATSGYEQYF	TGTGCCAGCTCACCTGCGACTAGCGGCTACGAGCAGTACTTC
-	TRBJ2-3	-	TRBV15	CATSRRRDTQYF	TGTGCCACCAGCCGAAGGCGTGATACGCAGTATTTT
-	TRBJ2-5	-	TRBV6-5	CASSLQGRGETQYF	TGTGCCAGCAGTTTACAGGGAAGGGGTGAGACCCAGTACTTC
TRBD2	TRBJ2-1	-	TRBV7-8	CASSLALISGGGIPSFNEQFF	TGTGCCAGCAGCTTAGCGCTAATTAGCGGGGGCGGAATACCGTCCTTCAATGAGCAGTTCTTC
TRBD2	TRBJ2-7	-	TRBV6-5	CASTLSGSSNEQYF	TGTGCCAGCACCCTTAGCGGGAGTAGCAACGAGCAGTACTTC
TRBD2	TRBJ2-5	once	TRBV12-3/TRBV12-4	CASSPLLAGAIGETQYF	TGTGCCAGCAGTCCCCTACTAGCGGGGGCTATAGGAGAGACCCAGTACTTC
TRBD1	TRBJ2-4	-	TRBV6-1	CASRDAGDRGPIQYF	TGTGCCAGCAGGGACGCAGGGGACAGGGGACCCATTCAGTACTTC
TRBD1	TRBJ2-7	many	TRBV11-2	CASSHTVGMQGAYEQYF	TGTGCCAGCAGCCACACGGTCGGAATGCAGGGGGCTTACGAGCAGTACTTC
-	TRBJ1-2	few	TRBV10-3	CAISEQDRDGYTF	TGTGCCATCAGTGAGCAGGACCGAGATGGCTACACCTTC
-	TRBJ2-1	once	TRBV9	CTSSVEEPNEQFF	TGTACCAGCAGCGTAGAGGAACCCAATGAGCAGTTCTTC
TRBD2	TRBJ2-3	-	TRBV7-2	CASSLAGGATDTQYF	TGTGCCAGCAGCTTGGCGGGGGGGGCAACAGATACGCAGTATTTT
TRBD2	TRBJ2-1	-	TRBV6-4	CASSVTSATYNEQFF	TGTGCCAGCAGTGTGACTAGCGCGACCTACAATGAGCAGTTCTTC
-	TRBJ2-5	-	TRBV20-1	CTLQALQETQYF	TGCACCCTTCAGGCCCTCCAAGAGACCCAGTACTTC
TRBD1	TRBJ2-5	-	TRBV4-3	CASSQDLQGAGGTQYF	TGCGCCAGCAGCCAAGATCTCCAGGGGGCAGGCGGGACCCAGTACTTC
-	TRBJ2-3	once	TRBV7-2	CASSPRLGASTDTQYF	TGTGCCAGCAGCCCCCGCTTGGGGGCTAGCACAGATACGCAGTATTTT